This record concerns one T cell receptor beta chain sequence. The antigen it binds to is not known. Base quality data are lacking; no much larger clone is found one base away. This entry belongs to a study of cytomegalovirus exposure and HLA in healthy donors (dated by TCRdb to the late 2010s). At the level of the whole study: In an earlier analysis of several hundred of the donors, around 300 Gb of sequence data and 100 million or so unique TCR beta sequences from about 179 million T cells were reported. Around 320 gigabases of sequencing data and tens of millions of unique TCR sequences were included in an early release covering roughly 600 HLA-typed donors. Of the approximately 400 genotyped donors, over 65% fell in the genetic ancestry cluster associated with self-reported Caucasian donors. The study aimed to test whether signatures of past pathogen exposure could be identified by cataloging public T cell receptors. Using immunosequencing, the study profiled T cell repertoires from 666 subjects and related those repertoires to cytomegalovirus serostatus. In addition to the first cohort of several hundred subjects, a separate validation cohort of 130 or so different subjects was used. The study combined high-throughput TCR immunosequencing, statistical association of individual TCRs with disease status, and machine learning to predict cytomegalovirus infection status. To study patterns of TCR occurrence, a later analysis re-analyzed previously published TCR beta repertoires from around 700 donors and added high-resolution HLA genotyping. In the later analysis, no new phenotypic data were used to find candidate immune exposures; instead, reliance was placed on TCR beta sequences and their occurrence across donors. An earlier analysis of about 600 of the donors used high-throughput TCR beta sequencing to judge whether each TCR beta V gene segment behaved as functional or pseudogenic. Alongside the repertoire data, information on donor age, sex, ethnicity and CMV serostatus was compiled. In a later genetic analysis, genome-wide SNP genotypes for about 65% of the 666 donors were used, and that subset was treated as a discovery cohort. All discovery cohort repertoires had been generated using a single sequencing platform. HLA typing included class I and class II loci at four-digit resolution. The number of donors typed differed by locus, with 629-630 for A, B, C, DRB1 and DQB1, approximately 500 for DQA1, 606 for DPA1, and some 470 for DPB1. Several DR-DQ haplotypes were handled as single units for association and clustering because linkage in the cohort was strong. Across approximately 400 genotyped donors of the cohort, an average of roughly 250,000 unique TCR beta nucleotide sequences per donor were sequenced, and 15% to 20% of those sequences were non-productive.

Study-level results and caveats: In a later analysis, TCR association rates were found to vary across HLA loci, with the most associated TCRs seen for DRB1 alleles and the fewest for HLA-C alleles. Presence/absence analyses assumed roughly uniform sequencing depth across donors, an assumption that may not hold. Broadly in line with IMGT annotations, most TCR beta V segments showed up in productive rearrangements about 87% or about 30% of the time in an earlier analysis of 450 to 750 of the donors. In this cohort, only TCR beta chains were sequenced, and detectable features were limited by the absence of alpha or paired-chain data. A later analysis found that HLA-associated TCR beta chains were more clonally expanded and had lower generation probabilities than equally common non-associated chains. In a later genetic analysis, a missense DCLRE1C variant was associated with V-gene and J-gene trimming of TCR beta chains, and the association was replicated in an independent cohort. In a later analysis, several top co-occurrence clusters were reported to appear linked to parvovirus B19, influenza, CMV and Epstein-Barr virus. A later analysis associated about 18,000 TCR beta sequences with specific HLA alleles at a false discovery rate of 0.05. Because the 87-base-pair reads could not distinguish some IMGT-functional V segments, including TRBV6-2 and TRBV6-3, those segments were excluded. In the study, around 150 TCR beta chains were listed as associated with cytomegalovirus. Cytomegalovirus status was reported to be diagnosed by the classifier with high specificity and sensitivity in both the original and validation cohorts. Because HLA typing was unavailable for some donors at each locus, only the typed subset was used in association tests. Correlated functional status among segregating V segments might reflect linkage disequilibrium, but an unknown experimental factor could not be ruled out. According to the authors, the approach could potentially be generalized to other disease states and immunological phenotypes. The earlier analysis of fewer than 750 of the donors excluded some 15 rarely observed V segments, including chromosome 9 orphons, because counts were too low. Most TCR sequences were seen in very few donors, while some public TCRs were found in many individuals. In vitro tests confirmed that three of the cytomegalovirus-associated TCR beta chains recognize cytomegalovirus antigens. A group of highly shared sequence variants was considered likely to be a technical artifact of the sequencing pipeline. Strong co-occurrence of HLA alleles, especially DR and DQ, made assigning TCR associations to individual alleles difficult. Compared with the 666-donor mean, donors in an Asian-associated ancestry cluster had fewer N-insertions in productive TCRs, according to a later genetic analysis. A further reported finding was that TCR beta sequences accurately predicted the HLA-A and HLA-B alleles for most subjects in the first cohort. In a later analysis, most CMV-associated TCR beta chains were found to appear HLA-restricted, with HLA associations seemingly driven largely by CMV exposure. For the cohort, immune exposure information was limited to CMV serostatus.

To prepare the library, the immunoSEQ multiplex PCR assay was applied. A mixture of 60 forward primers for TCR Vbeta segments and 13 reverse primers for TCR Jbeta segments was used in the multiplex PCR. A multiplex PCR assay on genomic DNA amplified the CDR3 region of rearranged TCR beta genes. The Illumina HiSeq System was used to sequence the amplified TCR beta libraries as 87-base-pair reads. Per the source publication's procedure: A later analysis tallied around 80 million unique TCR beta chains across the 550 to 850 repertoires, and about 12 million of those chains were shared by two or more donors. Raw reads were error-corrected and collapsed into unique sequences by a nearest-neighbor algorithm in which closely related sequences were merged to remove PCR and sequencing errors. To assign V, D and J gene segments, CDR3 sequences were aligned to IMGT reference sequences. For a sequence to be retained, a match of at least six nucleotides was required to both a V gene segment and a J gene segment. Rearrangements were called productive when the CDR3 lacked stop codons and stayed in frame with V and J; all others were non-productive. CDR3 was defined according to IMGT convention as the region running from the second conserved V-encoded cysteine to the conserved J-encoded phenylalanine. The earlier analysis of about 560 of the donors excluded any sequence lacking an unambiguous match to a single V gene segment. In an earlier analysis of about 590 of the donors, a V segment was called functional when productive rearrangements were above 56.7%, and segregating when the standard deviation between donors exceeded 5%. A statistical classification framework was built to diagnose cytomegalovirus status from the catalog of TCR beta chain sequences. A later analysis assigned V and J genes by comparing TCR nucleotide sequences with IMGT/GENE-DB human TR gene sequences. In a later analysis, CDR3 sequences and most-parsimonious VDJ recombination scenarios were assigned using the TCRdist pipeline. In a later analysis, each TCR beta chain was defined by its CDR3 amino acid sequence together with its V-gene family, and reads lacking a unique V-gene family were excluded. A later analysis removed 592 highly shared, low-generation-probability nucleotide sequences to deal with suspected cross-contamination and a sequencing artifact. In a later analysis, a clonal expansion index for each public chain was calculated from normalized within-repertoire ranks of inferred template counts. In a later analysis, generation probabilities were computed using a VDJ recombination model fitted to out-of-frame rearrangements, and the results were checked against IGoR. A later analysis scored TCR-TCR, TCR-HLA and TCR-CMV co-occurrence with hypergeometric tests, applying a repertoire-size bias correction to TCR pairs. To estimate false discovery rates, a later analysis permuted the HLA or CMV assignments 20 times. A later analysis grouped co-occurring TCRs with DBSCAN, adding TCRdist sequence similarity when clustering within HLA-allele-positive subsets. Co-occurrence clustering excluded repertoires with fewer than 30,000 or more than 120,000 public chains, plus five with anomalous nucleotide sharing. In TCRdb, the immuneACCESS table is reduced to in-frame sequences with V and J assigned. These tables do not hold every clone; where another copy was compared, an unresolved V gene accounts for under half, and the others remain unexplained. V and J calls and clone size are those listed in that table; D and trimming were worked out from the DNA. The sample table holds 84,000 or so clones, of which roughly four fifths were seen once. Less than 4.5% of the sample is in the top ten clones.

The V and J ends are trimmed by 8 bases and 5 bases, leaving 12 bases between them. The germline V gene supplies CDR1 SGHTA and CDR2 FQGNSA. There are 13 amino acids in the CDR3, from cysteine to phenylalanine inclusive. Only the CDR3 part of the read is kept: 39 bases, read in frame from the first base. In total, about 650 healthy bone marrow donors made up the cohort. Cohort members were all nominally healthy when sampled, although unrecorded immune exposures were likely present. The donor tested CMV seronegative, placing the donor among the 352 seronegative members of the cohort. Every donor gave a peripheral blood sample, and the peripheral blood mononuclear cells from that sample were used for TCR beta sequencing. Genomic DNA was extracted from the blood cell samples with the Qiagen DNeasy Blood Extraction Kit.

Source material: PBMCs. The clonotype was recovered from a man aged 25-45 years in good health and CMV-seronegative. This chain is built from TRBV7-2 and TRBJ2-2; TRBD1 is a possible D gene, resting on 5 matching bases. CDR3 reads: CASAGYWTGELFF. The nucleotides read TGTGCCAGCGCAGGGTATTGGACCGGGGAGCTGTTTTTT.